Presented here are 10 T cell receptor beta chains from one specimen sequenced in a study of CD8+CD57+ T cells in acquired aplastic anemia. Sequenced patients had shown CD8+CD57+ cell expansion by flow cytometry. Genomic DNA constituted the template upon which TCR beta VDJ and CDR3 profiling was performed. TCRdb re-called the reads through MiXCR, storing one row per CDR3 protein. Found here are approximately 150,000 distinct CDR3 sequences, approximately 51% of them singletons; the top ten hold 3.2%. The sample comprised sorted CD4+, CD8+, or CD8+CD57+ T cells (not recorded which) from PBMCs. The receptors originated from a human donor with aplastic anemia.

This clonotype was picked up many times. The CDR3 region is CASSIVIAGGPLQFF. The DNA for the CDR3 is TGTGCCAGTAGTATAGTAATAGCGGGAGGGCCTTTGCAGTTCTTC. V is TRBV19 and J is TRBJ2-1; the match to TRBD2 covers 11 bases. This CDR3 comprises 15 residues. The V gene's germline CDR1 is LNHDA and CDR2 SQIVND (reference sequence). The junction had 8 bases not matched to a gene; V was cut back by 1 base and J by 12 bases.

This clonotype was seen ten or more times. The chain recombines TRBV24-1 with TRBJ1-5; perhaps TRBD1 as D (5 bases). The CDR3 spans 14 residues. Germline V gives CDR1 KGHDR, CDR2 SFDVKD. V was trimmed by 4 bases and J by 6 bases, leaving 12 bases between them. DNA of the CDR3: TGTGCCACCAGTGAGCGGGGGAAGATTCAGCCCCAGCATTTT. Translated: CATSERGKIQPQHF.

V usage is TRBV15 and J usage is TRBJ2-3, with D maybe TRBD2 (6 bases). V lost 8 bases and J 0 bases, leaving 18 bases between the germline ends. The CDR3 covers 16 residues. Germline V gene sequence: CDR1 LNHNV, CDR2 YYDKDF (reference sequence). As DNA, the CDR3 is TGTGCCACCTACTATGAAGCGGGTGCTAGCACAGATACGCAGTATTTT. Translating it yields CATYYEAGASTDTQYF.

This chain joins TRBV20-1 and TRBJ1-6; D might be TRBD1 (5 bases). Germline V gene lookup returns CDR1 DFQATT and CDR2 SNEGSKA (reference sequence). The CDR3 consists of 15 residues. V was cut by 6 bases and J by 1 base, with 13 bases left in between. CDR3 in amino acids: CSAPLRGSYNSPLHF. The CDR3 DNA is TGCAGTGCGCCCCTGAGGGGTTCCTATAATTCACCCCTCCACTTT.

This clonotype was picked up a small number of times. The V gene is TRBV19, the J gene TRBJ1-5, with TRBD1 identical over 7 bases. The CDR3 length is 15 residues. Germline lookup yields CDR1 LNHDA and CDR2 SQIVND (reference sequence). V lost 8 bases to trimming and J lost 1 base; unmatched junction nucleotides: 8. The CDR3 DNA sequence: TGTGCCAGTGTATACAGGGGAGGGAGCAATCAGCCCCAGCATTTT. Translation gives CASVYRGGSNQPQHF. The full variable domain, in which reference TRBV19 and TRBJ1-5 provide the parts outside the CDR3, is DGGITQSPKYLFRKEGQNVTLSCEQNLNHDAMYWYRQDPGQGLRLIYYSQIVNDFQKGDIAEGYSVSREKKESFPLTVTSAQKNPTAFYLCASVYRGGSNQPQHFGDGTRLSIL.

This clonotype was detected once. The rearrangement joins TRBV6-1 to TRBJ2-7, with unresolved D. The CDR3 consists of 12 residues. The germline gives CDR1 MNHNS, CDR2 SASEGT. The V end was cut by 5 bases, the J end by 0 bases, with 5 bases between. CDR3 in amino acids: CASSLYSYEQYF. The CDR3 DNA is TGTGCCAGCAGTCTGTACTCCTACGAGCAGTACTTC.

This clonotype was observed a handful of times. The DNA of the CDR3 is TGTGCCAGTAGTATGGTGGCGGGGTTCAATTCACCCCTCCACTTT. It encodes CASSMVAGFNSPLHF. The chain is built from TRBV19 and TRBJ1-6; unclear D gene. Germline CDR1 is LNHDA and CDR2 is SQIVND (reference sequence). CDR3 length: 15 amino acids. V was shortened by 3 bases and J by 7 bases, with 13 bases between the two germline ends.

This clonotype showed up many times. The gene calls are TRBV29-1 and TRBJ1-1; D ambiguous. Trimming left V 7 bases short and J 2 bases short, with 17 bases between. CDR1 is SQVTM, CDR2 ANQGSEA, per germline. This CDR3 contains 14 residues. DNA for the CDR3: TGCAGCGCCCATACGTCCGAGCTTAACACTGAAGCTTTCTTT. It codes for CSAHTSELNTEAFF.

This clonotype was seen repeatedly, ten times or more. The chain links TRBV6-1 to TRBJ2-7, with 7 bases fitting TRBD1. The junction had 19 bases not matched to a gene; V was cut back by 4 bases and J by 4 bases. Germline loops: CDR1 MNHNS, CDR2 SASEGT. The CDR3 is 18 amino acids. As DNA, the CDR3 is TGTGCCAGCAGTGGCCGAACACATAAACGAGGGACAGCTTACGAGCAGTACTTC. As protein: CASSGRTHKRGTAYEQYF.

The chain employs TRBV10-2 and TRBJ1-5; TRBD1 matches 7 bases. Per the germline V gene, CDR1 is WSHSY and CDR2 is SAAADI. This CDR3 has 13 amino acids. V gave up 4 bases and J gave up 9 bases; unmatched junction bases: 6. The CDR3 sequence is CASSGEQGLPQHF. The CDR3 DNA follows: TGCGCCAGCAGTGGGGAACAGGGGCTGCCCCAGCATTTT.